What follows describes a single T cell receptor (beta chain). Because the CDR3's place on the DNA is in doubt, the DNA is left out and the CDR3 is given as listed by TCRdb. The CDR3 spans 14 residues, counting both ends. Germline V gene sequence: CDR1 MDHEN, CDR2 SYDVKM. Per the original methods: Scientists estimated how many nucleated cells there were by amplifying reference gene primers. TCRdb's table, derived via immunoSEQ multiplex PCR, lists solely in-frame clones and lacks some. Clone size and the V and J calls come from that table; the DNA yielded D and trimming. The sample yields about 240,000 clones, 80% to 90% seen once. The entry originates in a study of blood T cell repertoires in COVID-19. Study context: T cells, B-cell-depleted T cells, or PBMCs supplied cDNA or gDNA.

The chain links TRBV28 to TRBJ2-3; TRBD1 is the table's D call and was not checked against the DNA. The TCR sequence derives from a man between 60 and 75 years old with acute or convalescent COVID-19. Sample: peripheral blood. CDR3 sequence: CASSSSDRANTQYF.